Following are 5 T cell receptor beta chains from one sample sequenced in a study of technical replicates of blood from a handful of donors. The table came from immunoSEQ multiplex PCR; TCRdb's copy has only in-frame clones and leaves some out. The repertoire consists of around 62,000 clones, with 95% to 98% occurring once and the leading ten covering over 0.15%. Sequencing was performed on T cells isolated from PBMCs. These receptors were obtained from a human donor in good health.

For the CDR3, the DNA is TGTGCCACCCGACGGGGTCGCGAAGGAGCTTTCTTT. Translating it yields CATRRGREGAFF. The chain combines TRBV6-5 with TRBJ1-1; unclear D gene. CDR1 is MNHEY and CDR2 is SVGAGI in the germline V gene. The CDR3 length is 12 residues. Trimming took 10 bases from V and 10 from J, leaving 19 bases between them.

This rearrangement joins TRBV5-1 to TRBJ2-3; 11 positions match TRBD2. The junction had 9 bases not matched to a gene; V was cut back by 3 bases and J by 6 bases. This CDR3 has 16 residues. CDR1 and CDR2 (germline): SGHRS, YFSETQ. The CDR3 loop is CASSYLAGGPGDTQYF. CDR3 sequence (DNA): TGCGCCAGCAGCTACCTAGCGGGAGGCCCCGGGGATACGCAGTATTTT.

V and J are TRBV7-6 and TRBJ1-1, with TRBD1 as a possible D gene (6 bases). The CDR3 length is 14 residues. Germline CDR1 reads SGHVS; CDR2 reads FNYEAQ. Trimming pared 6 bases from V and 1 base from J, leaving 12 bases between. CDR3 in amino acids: CASRPGTPNTEAFF. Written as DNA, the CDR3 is TGTGCCAGCAGACCCGGGACACCGAACACTGAAGCTTTCTTT.

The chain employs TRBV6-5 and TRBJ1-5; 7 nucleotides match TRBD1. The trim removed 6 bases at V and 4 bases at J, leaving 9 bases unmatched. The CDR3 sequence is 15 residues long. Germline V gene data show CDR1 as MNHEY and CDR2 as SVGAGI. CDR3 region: CASSRNRDRNQPQHF. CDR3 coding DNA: TGTGCCAGCAGCCGTAACCGGGACAGAAATCAGCCCCAGCATTTT.

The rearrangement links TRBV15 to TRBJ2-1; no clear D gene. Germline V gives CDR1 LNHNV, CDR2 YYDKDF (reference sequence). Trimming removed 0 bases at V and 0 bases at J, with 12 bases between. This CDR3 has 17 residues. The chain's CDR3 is CATSRDLPLSSYNEQFF. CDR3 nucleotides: TGTGCCACCAGCAGAGATCTCCCACTAAGCTCCTACAATGAGCAGTTCTTC.